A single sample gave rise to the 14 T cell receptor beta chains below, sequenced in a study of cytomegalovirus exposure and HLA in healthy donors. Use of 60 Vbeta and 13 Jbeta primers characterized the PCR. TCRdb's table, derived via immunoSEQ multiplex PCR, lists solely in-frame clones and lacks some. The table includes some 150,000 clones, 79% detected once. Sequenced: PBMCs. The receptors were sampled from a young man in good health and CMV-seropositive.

The chain's CDR3 is CASSLVTEYNEQFF. Written as DNA, the CDR3 is TGTGCCAGCAGCTTAGTGACGGAGTACAATGAGCAGTTCTTC. V is TRBV11-2 and J is TRBJ2-1; D is ambiguous. Trimming shortened V by 1 base and J by 4 bases, and 8 bases separated the two germline ends. CDR3 length: 14 amino acids. The germline V gene encodes CDR1 SGHAT and CDR2 FQNNGV.

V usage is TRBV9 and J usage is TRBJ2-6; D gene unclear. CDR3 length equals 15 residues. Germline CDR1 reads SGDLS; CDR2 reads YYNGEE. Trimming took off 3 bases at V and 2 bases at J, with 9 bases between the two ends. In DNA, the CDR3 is TGTGCCAGCAGCGCAGGCACAGCTGGGGCCAACGTCCTGACTTTC. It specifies CASSAGTAGANVLTF.

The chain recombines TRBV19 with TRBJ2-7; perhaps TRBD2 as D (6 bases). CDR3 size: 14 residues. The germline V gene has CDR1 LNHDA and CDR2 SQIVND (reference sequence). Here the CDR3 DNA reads TGTGTTACCTCGCCTCTGGCGGGACGTTACGAGCAGTACTTC. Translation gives CVTSPLAGRYEQYF.

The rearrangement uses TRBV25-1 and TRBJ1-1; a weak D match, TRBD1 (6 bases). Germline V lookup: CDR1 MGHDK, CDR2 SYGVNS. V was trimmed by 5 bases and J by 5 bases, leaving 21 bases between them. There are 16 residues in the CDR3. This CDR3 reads CASSPQSGTLGTEAFF. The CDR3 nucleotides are TGTGCCAGCAGTCCTCAATCCGGGACACTCGGGACTGAAGCTTTCTTT.

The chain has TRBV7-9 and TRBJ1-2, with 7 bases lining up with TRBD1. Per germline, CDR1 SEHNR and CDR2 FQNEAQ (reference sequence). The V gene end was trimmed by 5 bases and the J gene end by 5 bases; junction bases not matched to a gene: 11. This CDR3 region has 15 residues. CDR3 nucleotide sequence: TGTGCCAGCAGCCTGATCCCAGGGGGATCATATGGCTACACCTTC. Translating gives CASSLIPGGSYGYTF.

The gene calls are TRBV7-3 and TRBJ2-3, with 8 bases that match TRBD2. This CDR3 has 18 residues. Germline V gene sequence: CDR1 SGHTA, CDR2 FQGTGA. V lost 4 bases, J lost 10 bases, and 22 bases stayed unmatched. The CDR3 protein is CASSSSMGGRPRVGSQYF. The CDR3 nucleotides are TGTGCCAGCAGCTCCTCGATGGGCGGGAGGCCTAGGGTCGGGTCGCAGTATTTT.

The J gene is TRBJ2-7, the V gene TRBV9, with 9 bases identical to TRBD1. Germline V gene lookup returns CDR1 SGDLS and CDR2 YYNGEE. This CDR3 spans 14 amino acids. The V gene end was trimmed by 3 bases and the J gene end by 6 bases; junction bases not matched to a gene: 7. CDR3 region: CASSAGQGFSEQYF. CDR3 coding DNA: TGTGCCAGCAGCGCGGGACAGGGTTTCTCCGAGCAGTACTTC.

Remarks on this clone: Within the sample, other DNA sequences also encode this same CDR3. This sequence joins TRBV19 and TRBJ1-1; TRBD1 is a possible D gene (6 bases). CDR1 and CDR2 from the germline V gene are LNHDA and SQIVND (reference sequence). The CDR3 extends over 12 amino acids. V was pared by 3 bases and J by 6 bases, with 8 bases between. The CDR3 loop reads CASSIGGPEAFF. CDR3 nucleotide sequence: TGTGCCAGTAGTATTGGGGGCCCTGAAGCTTTCTTT.

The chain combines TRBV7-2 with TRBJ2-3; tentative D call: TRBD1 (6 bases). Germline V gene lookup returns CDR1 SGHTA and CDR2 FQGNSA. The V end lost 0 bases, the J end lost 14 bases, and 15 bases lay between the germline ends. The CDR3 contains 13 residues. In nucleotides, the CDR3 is TGTGCCAGCAGCTTAGCCCCGGGACAAGCTCCGTATTTT. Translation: CASSLAPGQAPYF.

CDR3 in amino acids: CASTAVSSGNTIYF. The CDR3, as DNA: TGTGCCAGCACTGCGGTGAGCTCTGGAAACACCATATATTTT. The genes are TRBV7-9 and TRBJ1-3; D is undetermined. Germline V gene sequence: CDR1 SEHNR, CDR2 FQNEAQ (reference sequence). Trimming stripped 7 bases from V and 0 bases from J, with 10 bases between. The length of the CDR3 is 14 residues.

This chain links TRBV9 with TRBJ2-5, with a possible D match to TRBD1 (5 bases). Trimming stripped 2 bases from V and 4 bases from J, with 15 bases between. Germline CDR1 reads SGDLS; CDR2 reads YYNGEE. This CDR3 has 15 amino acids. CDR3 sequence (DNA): TGTGCCAGCAGCGTTGACAGCGTGGGCGGAGAGACCCAGTACTTC. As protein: CASSVDSVGGETQYF.

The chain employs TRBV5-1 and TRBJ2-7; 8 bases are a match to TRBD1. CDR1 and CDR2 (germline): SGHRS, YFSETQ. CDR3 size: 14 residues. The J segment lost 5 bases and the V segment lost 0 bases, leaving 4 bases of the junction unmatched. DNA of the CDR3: TGCGCCAGCAGCTTGGCTGACAGGGGCCACGAGCAGTACTTC. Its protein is CASSLADRGHEQYF.

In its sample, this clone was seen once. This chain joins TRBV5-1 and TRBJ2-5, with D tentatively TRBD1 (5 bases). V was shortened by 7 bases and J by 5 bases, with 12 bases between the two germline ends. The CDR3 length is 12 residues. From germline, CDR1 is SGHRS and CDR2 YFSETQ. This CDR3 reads CASSRTRETQYF. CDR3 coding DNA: TGCGCCAGCTCCCGGACACGGGAGACCCAGTACTTC.

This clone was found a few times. CDR3 sequence: CASSDRGGNTEAFF. CDR3 nucleotide sequence: TGTGCCAGCAGTGACCGAGGGGGGAACACTGAAGCTTTCTTT. V usage is TRBV25-1 and J usage is TRBJ1-1; a possible D gene is TRBD1 (6 bases). Germline V gene data show CDR1 as MGHDK and CDR2 as SYGVNS. The length of the CDR3 is 14 residues. Trimming pared 3 bases from V and 1 base from J, leaving 9 bases between.